The present entry profiles one TCR beta chain with its context. This table comes from immunoSEQ multiplex PCR, and its TCRdb copy is limited to in-frame clones, with some not included. The sample comprises 230,000 or so clones, roughly 82% of which are singletons, and 1.4% rests with the top ten. Germline V CDR1 and CDR2: ENHRY, SYGVKD. CDR3 length: 15 amino acids. Trimming cost V 3 bases and J 7 bases; bases outside gene matches: 3. This sample is part of a study of blood T cell repertoires in COVID-19. The sequenced sample consisted of peripheral blood. V gene TRBV10-3 combines with J gene TRBJ2-1; 13 bases are shared with TRBD2. The receptor's source is a middle-aged woman who had recovered from COVID-19. The CDR3 spells CAISEGTSGVNEQFF. The CDR3 nucleotides are TGTGCCATCAGTGAAGGGACTAGCGGGGTGAATGAGCAGTTCTTC.